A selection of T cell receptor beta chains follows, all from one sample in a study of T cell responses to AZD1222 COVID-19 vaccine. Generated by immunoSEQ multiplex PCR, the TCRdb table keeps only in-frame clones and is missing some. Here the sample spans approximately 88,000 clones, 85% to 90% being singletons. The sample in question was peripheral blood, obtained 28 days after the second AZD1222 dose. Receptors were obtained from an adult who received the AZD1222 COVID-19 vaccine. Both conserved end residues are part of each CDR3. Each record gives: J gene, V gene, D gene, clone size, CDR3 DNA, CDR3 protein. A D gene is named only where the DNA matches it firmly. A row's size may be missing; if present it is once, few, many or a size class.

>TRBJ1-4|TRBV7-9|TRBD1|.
TGTGCCAGCAGCCCCGGGACAGCTAATGAAAAACTGTTTTTT
CASSPGTANEKLFF
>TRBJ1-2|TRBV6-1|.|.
TGTGCCAGCAGTGAATGGGGGGGCGGAGCTAACTATGGCTACACCTTC
CASSEWGGGANYGYTF
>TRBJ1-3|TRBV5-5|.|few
TGTGCCAGCAGCTTGGAACGGAGGGGAAACACCATATATTTT
CASSLERRGNTIYF
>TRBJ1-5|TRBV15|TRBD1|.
TGTGCCACCAGCCGAGAAGGGGCAGGGGGGTTCCAGCATTTT
CATSREGAGGFQHF
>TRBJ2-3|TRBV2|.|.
TGTGCCAGCAGTGGTTTACAGAGACGCACAGATACGCAGTATTTT
CASSGLQRRTDTQYF
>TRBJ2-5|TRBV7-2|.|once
TGTGCCAGCAGCCCCCGTGGGAGGGGGCAGGTAGTAAGCGGTGAGACCCAGTACTTC
CASSPRGRGQVVSGETQYF
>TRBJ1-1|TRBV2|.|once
TGTGCCAGCAGTGAAGCTAGGGTTGGGAGGGACACTGAAGCTTTCTTT
CASSEARVGRDTEAFF
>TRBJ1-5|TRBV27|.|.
TGTGCCAGCAAAACAGGATTGAATCAGCCCCAGCATTTT
CASKTGLNQPQHF
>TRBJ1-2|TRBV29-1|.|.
TGCAGCGTGGGGAGGACACTGAACAACTATGGCTACACCTTC
CSVGRTLNNYGYTF
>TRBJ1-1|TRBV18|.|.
TGTGCCAGCTCACCACCGGCAGGCCCTGAAGCTTTCTTT
CASSPPAGPEAFF
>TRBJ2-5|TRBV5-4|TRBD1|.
TGTGCCAGCAAGACAGGGGGCCACCAAGAGACCCAGTACTTC
CASKTGGHQETQYF
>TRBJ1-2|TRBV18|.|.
TGTGCCAGCTCACCAAACCGGGACACGACTTACTATGGCTACACCTTC
CASSPNRDTTYYGYTF
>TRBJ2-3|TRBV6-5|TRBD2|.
TGTGCCAGCAGTTACTCAGCTAGCGGTGGTAGGGATACGCAGTATTTT
CASSYSASGGRDTQYF
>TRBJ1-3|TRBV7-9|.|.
TGTGCCAGCAGCTTCCCGGAAGGCACCATATATTTT
CASSFPEGTIYF
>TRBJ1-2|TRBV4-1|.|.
TGCGCCAGCAGCCAAGCCGAGATCGGTAGCTATGGCTACACCTTC
CASSQAEIGSYGYTF
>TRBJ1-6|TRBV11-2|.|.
TGTGCCAGCAGGAGGGACTGGAATTCACCCCTCCACTTT
CASRRDWNSPLHF
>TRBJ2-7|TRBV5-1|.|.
TGCGCCAGCAGCTTCGACAGGAACGAGCAGTACTTC
CASSFDRNEQYF
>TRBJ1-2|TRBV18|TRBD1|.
TGTGCCAGCTCACCGGACAGGAATAACTATGGCTACACCTTC
CASSPDRNNYGYTF
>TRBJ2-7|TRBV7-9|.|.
TGTGCCAGCAGCAGAGCCGGGACCCCCTACGAGCAGTACTTC
CASSRAGTPYEQYF
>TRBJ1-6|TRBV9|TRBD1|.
TGTGCCAGCAGCGCTGGGGACATGGGACAGGGTTATTCACCCCTCCACTTT
CASSAGDMGQGYSPLHF
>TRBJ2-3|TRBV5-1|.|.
TGCGCCAGCAGCTTGTATGGCAGTGGGGGGAGCACAGATACGCAGTATTTT
CASSLYGSGGSTDTQYF
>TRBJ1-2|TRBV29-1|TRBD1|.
TGCAGCGTAGACACAGGGGAGGTCGGCTATGGCTACACCTTC
CSVDTGEVGYGYTF
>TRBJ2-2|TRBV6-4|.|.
TGTGCCAGCAGTGAGGGGATGAACACCGGGGAGCTGTTTTTT
CASSEGMNTGELFF
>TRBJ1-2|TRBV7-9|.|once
TGTGCCAGCAGCTTACAGGGGCCCTATGGCTACACCTTC
CASSLQGPYGYTF
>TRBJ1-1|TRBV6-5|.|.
TGTGCCAGCAGTTACTCGATTCGTTTACCGAACACTGAAGCTTTCTTT
CASSYSIRLPNTEAFF
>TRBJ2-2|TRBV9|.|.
TGTGCCAGCAGCGCCCCCCGGGTTGGGGGTGTGGCCGGGGAGCTGTTTTTT
CASSAPRVGGVAGELFF
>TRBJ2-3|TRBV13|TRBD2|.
TGTGCCAGCAGCTTACCCGGGGGGGCCTCAGATACGCAGTATTTT
CASSLPGGASDTQYF
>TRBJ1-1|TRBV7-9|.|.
TGTGCCAGCAGCTCGCCGGGCCCCGGGGCGATCTTT
CASSSPGPGAIF
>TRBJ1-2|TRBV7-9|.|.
TGTGCCAGCAGTCGACCCGTGCAGGATAACTATGGCTACACCTTC
CASSRPVQDNYGYTF
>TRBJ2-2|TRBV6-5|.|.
TGTGCCAGCACAAGCGGCACTAGGGAGCTGTTTTTT
CASTSGTRELFF
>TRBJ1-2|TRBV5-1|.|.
TGCGCCAGCAAGCCTGGCAGAGCAAATAACTATGGCTACACCTTC
CASKPGRANNYGYTF
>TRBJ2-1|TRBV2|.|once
TGTGCCAGCAGAGAGTGGACAGATGAGCAGTTCTTC
CASREWTDEQFF